These 31 T cell receptor beta chains share one sample of origin, sequenced in a study of T cell changes during pregnancy in multiple sclerosis. The data were produced by immunoSEQ multiplex PCR, yet TCRdb's version contains in-frame clones alone and is incomplete. Found here are 45,000 to 55,000 clones, nearly 95% of them singletons; the top ten hold roughly 2.3%. Sequencing used peripheral blood, obtained in the third trimester of pregnancy. The receptors stem from a female donor with multiple sclerosis, enrolled in a pregnancy study.

This clone appeared once. The chain has TRBV18 and TRBJ2-1; 7 nucleotides agree with TRBD2. The CDR3 contains 17 residues. The V segment lost 0 bases and the J segment 3 bases; nucleotides outside the gene matches: 8. Germline loops: CDR1 KGHSH, CDR2 LQKENI. CDR3 sequence reads: CASSPPGLADFYNEQFF. CDR3 in DNA: TGTGCCAGCTCACCACCTGGGCTAGCGGACTTCTACAATGAGCAGTTCTTC.

The chain links TRBV7-9 to TRBJ1-3; possibly TRBD1 for D (5 bases). The CDR3 covers 15 residues. Trimming pared 5 bases from V and 0 bases from J, leaving 11 bases between. Per germline, CDR1 SEHNR and CDR2 FQNEAQ (reference sequence). Here the CDR3 reads CASSPTGNSGNTIYF. The CDR3 bases are TGTGCCAGCAGCCCCACAGGCAACTCTGGAAACACCATATATTTT. The variable domain in full, with the rest retrieved from reference TRBV7-9 and TRBJ1-3, is DTGVSQNPRHKITKRGQNVTFRCDPISEHNRLYWYRQTLGQGPEFLTYFQNEAQLEKSRLLSDRFSAERPKGSFSTLEIQRTEQGDSAMYLCASSPTGNSGNTIYFGEGSWLTVV.

V is TRBV19 and J is TRBJ2-7, with TRBD1 matching 9 bases. This CDR3 spans 14 amino acids. Germline CDR1 reads LNHDA; CDR2 reads SQIVND (reference sequence). J lost 4 bases, V lost 5 bases, and 6 bases had no gene match. CDR3 coding DNA: TGTGCCAGTAGTGCCGGGACAGGGATGTACGAGCAGTACTTC. Protein product: CASSAGTGMYEQYF.

This chain joins TRBV7-2 and TRBJ2-3, with TRBD1 matching over 7 bases. Germline CDR1 is SGHTA and CDR2 is FQGNSA. The CDR3 loop spans 16 amino acids. After removal of 5 bases from V and 3 bases from J, the junction contained 11 bases not matched to a gene. As DNA, the CDR3 is TGTGCCAGCAGCAGAAGTAGGGGGCGCAGAACAGATACGCAGTATTTT. It is translated as CASSRSRGRRTDTQYF. The full variable domain, its missing parts supplied by reference TRBV7-2 and TRBJ2-3, is GAGVSQSPSNKVTEKGKDVELRCDPISGHTALYWYRQSLGQGLEFLIYFQGNSAPDKSGLPSDRFSAERTGGSVSTLTIQRTQQEDSAVYLCASSRSRGRRTDTQYFGPGTRLTVL.

The rearrangement joins TRBV6-4 to TRBJ2-7, with 7 bases lining up with TRBD1. The CDR3 length is 14 residues. Germline loops: CDR1 MRHNA, CDR2 SNTAGT. V shed 3 bases and J 0 bases; nucleotides not matched to a gene: 2. DNA of the CDR3: TGTGCCAGCAGTGAGACAGGGACCTCCTACGAGCAGTACTTC. Protein: CASSETGTSYEQYF.

This chain joins TRBV9 and TRBJ2-1; 10 nucleotides align to TRBD1. V lost 3 bases to trimming and J lost 9 bases; unmatched junction nucleotides: 9. CDR1 and CDR2 from the germline V gene are SGDLS and YYNGEE. The CDR3 contains 15 residues. The CDR3, as DNA: TGTGCCAGCAGCGGCGGGACAGGGGTCGAGGGTGAGCAGTTCTTC. This encodes CASSGGTGVEGEQFF.

The chain employs TRBV29-1 and TRBJ1-2; D possibly corresponds to TRBD1 (6 bases). This CDR3 comprises 14 residues. Trimming pared 7 bases from V and 3 bases from J, leaving 18 bases between. CDR1 is SQVTM, CDR2 ANQGSEA, per germline. The CDR3 loop reads CSGIVQGGDYGYTF. In DNA, the CDR3 is TGCAGCGGAATCGTTCAAGGGGGGGACTATGGCTACACCTTC.

This chain joins TRBV6-1 and TRBJ1-3; D is uncertain. This CDR3 has 14 residues. V gave up 4 bases and J gave up 0 bases, with 7 bases separating them. Germline CDR1 is MNHNS and CDR2 is SASEGT. CDR3 sequence (DNA): TGTGCCAGCAGTGTACAGAACTCTGGAAACACCATATATTTT. This translates into CASSVQNSGNTIYF.

This chain joins TRBV6-1 and TRBJ1-1; D not resolved. Trimming removed 1 base from V and 1 base from J, with 10 bases in between. This CDR3 contains 15 residues. CDR1 is MNHNS, CDR2 SASEGT, per germline. CDR3 in DNA: TGTGCCAGCAGTGAAGGAGTTGCAGGGAACACTGAAGCTTTCTTT. It specifies CASSEGVAGNTEAFF.

This clone was seen just once. The V and J genes are TRBV7-2 and TRBJ2-1; 10 bases fit TRBD2. This CDR3 has 14 residues. The V gene's germline CDR1 is SGHTA and CDR2 FQGNSA. With 5 bases clipped from V and 9 bases from J, the junction kept 7 bases outside the gene matches. CDR3 region: CASSQGLAFGEQFF. CDR3 bases: TGTGCCAGCAGCCAGGGACTAGCGTTCGGTGAGCAGTTCTTC.

This rearrangement joins TRBV7-8 to TRBJ2-7; 8 bases agree with TRBD2. This CDR3 contains 15 residues. The germline gives CDR1 SGHVS, CDR2 FQNEAQ. The trim removed 3 bases at V and 3 bases at J, leaving 7 bases unmatched. For the CDR3, the DNA is TGTGCCAGCAGCTTGAAAGCGGGAGTTAACTACGAGCAGTACTTC. This codes for CASSLKAGVNYEQYF.

V is TRBV5-6 and J is TRBJ2-3; D gene unclear. The germline V gene encodes CDR1 SGHDT and CDR2 YYEEEE. V shed 1 base and J shed 5 bases, with 5 bases lying between them. This CDR3 comprises 12 residues. CDR3 sequence reads: CASSLFVDTQYF. The CDR3, as DNA: TGTGCCAGCAGCTTGTTCGTAGATACGCAGTATTTT.

The V call is TRBV11-2, the J call TRBJ2-3; 8 bases are shared with TRBD2. Trimming took 3 bases from V and 5 from J; bases not matched to a gene: 10. The CDR3 covers 16 residues. Per the germline V gene, CDR1 is SGHAT and CDR2 is FQNNGV. CDR3: CASSLASGSLGDTQYF. For the CDR3, the DNA is TGTGCCAGCAGCTTGGCTAGCGGGTCCCTGGGAGATACGCAGTATTTT. Together with reference TRBV11-2 and TRBJ2-3, the CDR3 gives the full variable domain: EAGVAQSPRYKIIEKRQSVAFWCNPISGHATLYWYQQILGQGPKLLIQFQNNGVVDDSQLPKDRFSAERLKGVDSTLKIQPAKLEDSAVYLCASSLASGSLGDTQYFGPGTRLTVL.

The chain employs TRBV2 and TRBJ2-1; the match to TRBD2 covers 11 bases. The germline V gene has CDR1 SNHLY and CDR2 FYNNEI. This CDR3 has 16 residues. Losses at the gene ends were 8 bases for V and 7 bases for J; bases not matched to a gene: 13. The chain's CDR3 is CASCLAGGPSVNEQFF. The CDR3 DNA follows: TGTGCCAGCTGTTTAGCGGGAGGGCCCAGTGTAAATGAGCAGTTCTTC.

This clone was seen just once. The chain has TRBV12-5 and TRBJ1-1, with D maybe TRBD1 (5 bases). Germline V gives CDR1 LGHNT, CDR2 FRNRAP. V was cut by 6 bases and J by 1 base, with 12 bases left in between. The CDR3 is made up of 14 amino acids. CDR3 loop: CASGDLQGNTEAFF. CDR3 DNA sequence: TGTGCTAGTGGAGACTTGCAGGGGAACACTGAAGCTTTCTTT. The full variable domain, with the rest looked up from reference TRBV12-5 and TRBJ1-1, is DARVTQTPRHKVTEMGQEVTMRCQPILGHNTVFWYRQTMMQGLELLAYFRNRAPLDDSGMPKDRFSAEMPDATLATLKIQPSEPRDSAVYFCASGDLQGNTEAFFGQGTRLTVV.

The chain joins TRBV2 to TRBJ2-3, with 10 bases identical to TRBD2. The CDR3 is 14 amino acids. V dropped 10 bases and J dropped 2; count of bases not matched to a gene: 6. Germline CDR1 SNHLY, CDR2 FYNNEI. The CDR3 region has the DNA TGTGCCATCCCCGGGACTAGCGACACAGATACGCAGTATTTT. Residues: CAIPGTSDTDTQYF.

This clone was counted only a few times. This chain joins TRBV18 and TRBJ1-1, with D possibly being TRBD1 (5 bases). CDR1 is KGHSH and CDR2 is LQKENI in the germline V gene. The CDR3 is 14 amino acids. V lost 5 bases and J lost 1, with 11 bases in between. CDR3 protein: CASSLATGNTEAFF. DNA for the CDR3: TGTGCCAGCTCATTGGCCACAGGGAACACTGAAGCTTTCTTT.

The V call is TRBV7-9, the J call TRBJ2-3; weak D call: TRBD2 (5 bases). Germline-derived CDR1 and CDR2 are SEHNR and FQNEAQ (reference sequence). This CDR3 has 19 amino acids. Between the trimmed V and J ends, which lost 4 bases and 1 base, there was a span of 24 bases. The CDR3 bases are TGTGCCAGCAGCTCGCAAATGGGTAGTGATGTGGGAGGCACAGATACGCAGTATTTT. It yields the protein CASSSQMGSDVGGTDTQYF.

This chain joins TRBV5-5 and TRBJ1-1; D unresolved. Per germline, CDR1 SGHKS and CDR2 YYEKEE (reference sequence). Trimming removed 5 bases at V and 6 bases at J, with 14 bases between. The CDR3 consists of 13 residues. CDR3 protein: CASRPRDRAEAFF. In nucleotides, the CDR3 is TGTGCCAGCAGGCCGCGGGATCGGGCTGAAGCTTTCTTT.

The chain employs TRBV27 and TRBJ2-3; 9 bases map to TRBD2. The length of the CDR3 is 17 residues. Losses at the gene ends were 5 bases for V and 6 bases for J; bases not matched to a gene: 15. Germline values: CDR1 MNHEY, CDR2 SMNVEV (reference sequence). This chain's CDR3 is CASSPSGSSGRTDTQYF. In DNA form, the CDR3 reads TGTGCCAGCAGTCCGTCCGGGAGTAGCGGGAGAACGGATACGCAGTATTTT.

This sequence joins TRBV7-9 and TRBJ2-2; 7 nucleotides line up with TRBD2. Germline lookup yields CDR1 SEHNR and CDR2 FQNEAQ (reference sequence). V gave up 5 bases and J gave up 0 bases; unmatched junction bases: 6. The CDR3 consists of 16 residues. The CDR3 is CASSTSSGANTGELFF. For the CDR3, the DNA is TGTGCCAGCAGCACCTCTAGCGGAGCGAACACCGGGGAGCTGTTTTTT.

The chain carries TRBV11-3 and TRBJ2-7; 8 nucleotides align to TRBD1. The V and J ends lost 5 bases and 3 bases, in that order; junction bases with no gene match: 12. The V gene's germline CDR1 is SGHNT and CDR2 YENEEA. CDR3 length equals 16 residues. Written as DNA, the CDR3 is TGTGCCAGCAGCCCTAGGACAGGGAGCAACTACTACGAGCAGTACTTC. Protein sequence: CASSPRTGSNYYEQYF.

This sequence joins TRBV7-9 and TRBJ1-1; D unresolved. V was trimmed by 5 bases and J by 1 base, leaving 14 bases between them. Germline CDR1 reads SEHNR; CDR2 reads FQNEAQ (reference sequence). The CDR3 contains 15 residues. The CDR3 DNA sequence: TGTGCCAGCAGCACTGAAATTATGTGGAACACTGAAGCTTTCTTT. Amino acids: CASSTEIMWNTEAFF.

This sequence joins TRBV7-2 and TRBJ2-5; D gene uncertain. Trimming shortened V by 5 bases and J by 1 base, and 17 bases separated the two germline ends. CDR1 is SGHTA and CDR2 is FQGNSA in the germline V gene. The CDR3 has 16 residues. In DNA, the CDR3 is TGTGCCAGCAGCCCTGAACTCGGCCTAGTCCAAGAGACCCAGTACTTC. Residues: CASSPELGLVQETQYF.

This chain connects TRBV4-2 to TRBJ1-1; D gene ambiguous. The CDR3 runs 19 residues. Trimming removed 3 bases at V and 6 bases at J, with 29 bases between. Germline V CDR1 and CDR2: LGHNA, YNFKEQ. The CDR3 reads CASSHLKWNDAGRYSEAFF. CDR3 sequence (DNA): TGTGCCAGCAGCCACCTCAAATGGAACGACGCGGGGAGATATTCTGAAGCTTTCTTT.

The chain links TRBV15 to TRBJ2-3, with a possible D match to TRBD1 (6 bases). Deletions cut 6 bases from V and 5 bases from J, with 15 bases between. This CDR3 is 14 amino acids long. The germline V gene has CDR1 LNHNV and CDR2 YYDKDF (reference sequence). CDR3 DNA sequence: TGTGCCACCAGTCAGGGGAAGGAGATAGATACGCAGTATTTT. Translation gives CATSQGKEIDTQYF.

The J gene is TRBJ2-7, the V gene TRBV13; 7 bases align to TRBD2. The trim removed 4 bases at V and 3 bases at J, leaving 9 bases unmatched. This CDR3 region has 15 residues. Germline assignment: CDR1 PRHDT and CDR2 FYEKMQ (reference sequence). In nucleotides, the CDR3 is TGTGCCAGCAGCTCTCCAGAGCGGGGATTCTACGAGCAGTACTTC. Translating it yields CASSSPERGFYEQYF.

This clone occurred once. The chain links TRBV11-3 to TRBJ2-2, with TRBD2 identical over 7 bases. Germline lookup yields CDR1 SGHNT and CDR2 YENEEA. The CDR3 has 16 amino acids. V shed 4 bases and J 1 base; nucleotides not matched to a gene: 6. CDR3 region: CASSSPGGGNTGELFF. CDR3 bases: TGTGCCAGCAGCTCCCCTGGCGGGGGGAACACCGGGGAGCTGTTTTTT.

The chain carries TRBV9 and TRBJ2-2; D ambiguous. V lost 6 bases to trimming and J lost 0 bases, with 21 bases between them. CDR1 and CDR2 from the germline V gene are SGDLS and YYNGEE. The CDR3 is 18 residues long. The CDR3 DNA follows: TGTGCCAGCACCGTGATCCGGTTTGTGCATTCGAACACCGGGGAGCTGTTTTTT. Amino acids: CASTVIRFVHSNTGELFF.

The chain couples TRBV18 to TRBJ2-7; 8 nucleotides match TRBD1. The CDR3 is made up of 15 amino acids. CDR1 and CDR2 from the germline V gene are KGHSH and LQKENI. The trim removed 5 bases at V and 3 bases at J, leaving 9 bases unmatched. CDR3 sequence reads: CASSTTTGAHYEQYF. The CDR3 nucleotides read TGTGCCAGCTCAACAACGACAGGGGCCCACTACGAGCAGTACTTC.

The chain is built from TRBV29-1 and TRBJ2-1; D is perhaps TRBD1 (5 bases). Germline V gene data show CDR1 as SQVTM and CDR2 as ANQGSEA. The CDR3 runs 15 residues. The V gene lost 7 bases and the J gene lost 0 bases, with 16 bases spanning the gap. The CDR3 region is CSAHLMQGSYNEQFF. CDR3 sequence (DNA): TGCAGCGCCCACCTGATGCAGGGCTCCTACAATGAGCAGTTCTTC.